This entry lists 21 T cell receptor beta chains sequenced from one sample in a study of T cell responses to AZD1222 COVID-19 vaccine. Produced via immunoSEQ multiplex PCR; TCRdb's table is partial and in-frame only. The sample lists approximately 100,000 clones; roughly nine tenths were seen once. This material consisted of peripheral blood, taken 28 days after the second dose of the MenACWY control vaccine. The receptors shown here come from an adult who received the MenACWY meningococcal vaccine as a control.

In the case of this clone: Other DNA sequences in this specimen translate into the identical CDR3. The chain uses TRBV5-1 and TRBJ1-1, with 7 bases that match TRBD1. V lost 3 bases, J lost 5 bases, and 7 bases stayed unmatched. The CDR3 extends over 14 amino acids. Per the germline V gene, CDR1 is SGHRS and CDR2 is YFSETQ. The CDR3 DNA is TGCGCCAGCAGCTCCCGACAGGGAGGGACTGAAGCTTTCTTT. Translated: CASSSRQGGTEAFF. Full variable domain (remainder filled in from reference TRBV5-1 and TRBJ1-1): KAGVTQTPRYLIKTRGQQVTLSCSPISGHRSVSWYQQTPGQGLQFLFEYFSETQRNKGNFPGRFSGRQFSNSRSEMNVSTLELGDSALYLCASSSRQGGTEAFFGQGTRLTVV.

J is TRBJ2-1 and V is TRBV6-5; 8 bases map to TRBD2. Germline CDR1 is MNHEY and CDR2 is SVGAGI. The CDR3 loop spans 16 amino acids. The V gene end was trimmed by 4 bases and the J gene end by 4 bases; junction bases not matched to a gene: 9. The DNA for the CDR3 is TGTGCCAGCAGTTTGTCCGGGACTAGGACGTACAATGAGCAGTTCTTC. Translated, it gives CASSLSGTRTYNEQFF.

The rearrangement links TRBV5-6 to TRBJ1-1; D uncertain. This CDR3 is 14 amino acids long. Germline CDR1 is SGHDT and CDR2 is YYEEEE. The ends were cut back, 2 bases at V and 3 bases at J, with 11 bases in the middle. The chain's CDR3 is CASSLSGIDTEAFF. In nucleotides, the CDR3 is TGTGCCAGCAGCTTAAGTGGAATCGACACTGAAGCTTTCTTT.

The chain combines TRBV19 with TRBJ1-2, with 9 positions matching TRBD1. The ends lost 7 bases at V and 12 bases at J; junction bases unmatched: 15. From germline, CDR1 is LNHDA and CDR2 SQIVND (reference sequence). This CDR3 spans 14 amino acids. The CDR3, as DNA: TGTGCCAGTACTCCGGGGACAGGGTATATAGTTGACACCTTC. It codes for CASTPGTGYIVDTF.

The chain employs TRBV5-4 and TRBJ2-1, with D possibly being TRBD2 (5 bases). Germline V gene data show CDR1 as SGHNT and CDR2 as YYREEE (reference sequence). This CDR3 region has 16 residues. Between the trimmed V and J ends, which lost 2 bases and 7 bases, there was a span of 19 bases. Written as DNA, the CDR3 is TGTGCCAGCAGCTTTGCGAGCCCGGCCCGCGGGAATGAGCAGTTCTTC. Its protein product is CASSFASPARGNEQFF. The full variable domain, in which reference TRBV5-4 and TRBJ2-1 provide the parts outside the CDR3, is ETGVTQSPTHLIKTRGQQVTLRCSSQSGHNTVSWYQQALGQGPQFIFQYYREEENGRGNFPPRFSGLQFPNYSSELNVNALELDDSALYLCASSFASPARGNEQFFGPGTRLTVL.

This clone turned up a few times. The rearrangement joins TRBV2 to TRBJ1-1; D might be TRBD1 (5 bases). The CDR3 length is 15 residues. Germline V gene data show CDR1 as SNHLY and CDR2 as FYNNEI. The V end was cut by 5 bases, the J end by 6 bases, with 19 bases between. This CDR3 reads CASSNARAGLAEAFF. In DNA, the CDR3 is TGTGCCAGCAGTAACGCCAGGGCAGGTTTAGCTGAAGCTTTCTTT.

The gene calls are TRBV3-1 (or the pseudogene TRBV3-2) and TRBJ2-2; no reliable D call. The length of the CDR3 is 10 residues. The V gene lost 5 bases and the J gene lost 7 bases, with 2 bases spanning the gap. CDR1 and CDR2 from the germline V gene are LGHDT and YNNKEL (reference sequence). CDR3 sequence reads: CASSDGELFF. The DNA for the CDR3 is TGTGCCAGCAGCGACGGGGAGCTGTTTTTT.

Written as DNA, the CDR3 is TGTGCCACCGCGAGCTGGGACAGGGGGCTCGAGCAGTACTTC. Translating gives CATASWDRGLEQYF. The chain combines TRBV6-5 with TRBJ2-7, with 12 bases fitting TRBD1. This CDR3 has 14 residues. J gave up 6 bases and V 10 bases, and 10 bases lay outside the gene matches. CDR1 and CDR2 from the germline V gene are MNHEY and SVGAGI.

The genes are TRBV14 and TRBJ1-2; D call uncertain. The CDR3 has 12 amino acids. V was pared by 1 base and J by 4 bases, with 4 bases between. CDR1 and CDR2 from the germline V gene are SGHDN and FVKESK. The CDR3 reads CASSQGPYGYTF. The CDR3 bases are TGTGCCAGCAGCCAAGGACCCTATGGCTACACCTTC.

The rearrangement links TRBV10-3 to TRBJ1-6; D remains unclear. Per the germline V gene, CDR1 is ENHRY and CDR2 is SYGVKD. V lost 0 bases to trimming and J lost 10 bases, with 13 bases between them. This CDR3 is built from 15 residues. The CDR3 DNA sequence: TGTGCCATCAGTGAGTCCGGGGTAGATCGATCACCCCTCCACTTT. This translates into CAISESGVDRSPLHF.

This clone was seen a single time. The chain links TRBV29-1 to TRBJ1-1; no clear D gene. The CDR3 covers 13 residues. V was clipped by 0 bases and J by 1 base, with 6 bases between them. Germline V gene data show CDR1 as SQVTM and CDR2 as ANQGSEA. This chain's CDR3 is CSVEDPKNTEAFF. The CDR3 bases are TGCAGCGTTGAAGACCCAAAGAACACTGAAGCTTTCTTT.

The genes are TRBV4-3 and TRBJ2-2, with D possibly being TRBD2 (5 bases). Trimming removed 0 bases at V and 4 bases at J, with 15 bases between. Germline V CDR1 and CDR2: LGHNA, YSLEER. CDR3 size: 17 residues. This chain's CDR3 is CASSQEPARGGTGELFF. Here the CDR3 DNA reads TGCGCCAGCAGCCAAGAACCCGCCCGCGGAGGCACCGGGGAGCTGTTTTTT.

This CDR3 is CASSLAGTYNEQFF. CDR3 nucleotides: TGTGCCAGTTCTTTGGCGGGGACCTACAATGAGCAGTTCTTC. The V and J genes are TRBV27 and TRBJ2-1; the D gene is possibly TRBD2 (6 bases). The CDR3 covers 14 residues. V was clipped by 9 bases and J by 2 bases, with 14 bases between them. The germline V gene encodes CDR1 MNHEY and CDR2 SMNVEV (reference sequence).

The chain recombines TRBV9 with TRBJ2-3; 9 bases match TRBD1. From germline, CDR1 is SGDLS and CDR2 YYNGEE. There are 14 residues in the CDR3. With 3 bases clipped from V and 4 bases from J, the junction kept 3 bases outside the gene matches. The CDR3 here is CASSAGQGPDTQYF. Here the CDR3 DNA reads TGTGCCAGCAGCGCAGGACAGGGGCCAGATACGCAGTATTTT.

This chain connects TRBV11-2 to TRBJ1-3, with D perhaps TRBD1 (5 bases). Trimming removed 6 bases from V and 1 base from J, with 13 bases in between. The germline gives CDR1 SGHAT, CDR2 FQNNGV. The CDR3 runs 15 residues. The CDR3 here is CASRKSQGSGNTIYF. Here the CDR3 DNA reads TGTGCCAGCAGGAAGAGTCAGGGATCTGGAAACACCATATATTTT. The full variable domain, its missing parts supplied by reference TRBV11-2 and TRBJ1-3, is EAGVAQSPRYKIIEKRQSVAFWCNPISGHATLYWYQQILGQGPKLLIQFQNNGVVDDSQLPKDRFSAERLKGVDSTLKIQPAKLEDSAVYLCASRKSQGSGNTIYFGEGSWLTVV.

V gene TRBV28 combines with J gene TRBJ1-2; D is uncertain. V was pared by 2 bases and J by 3 bases, with 10 bases between. CDR1 and CDR2 (germline): MDHEN, SYDVKM. The CDR3 totals 14 residues. For the CDR3, the DNA is TGTGCCAGCAGTTTAGGGAGGGTTTACTATGGCTACACCTTC. Its protein product is CASSLGRVYYGYTF.

The gene calls are TRBV12-5 and TRBJ2-7; TRBD2 matches 13 bases. The V and J ends lost 0 bases and 2 bases, in that order; junction bases with no gene match: 4. The CDR3 runs 17 residues. CDR1 is LGHNT and CDR2 is FRNRAP in the germline V gene. The CDR3 DNA reads TGTGCTAGTGGTTTGGTAGGGACTAGCGGGGCGACCTACGAGCAGTACTTC. Its protein is CASGLVGTSGATYEQYF.

The V gene is TRBV7-7, the J gene TRBJ2-5, with 10 positions matching TRBD2. V was clipped by 5 bases and J by 5 bases; unmatched bases: 14. CDR3 size: 17 residues. CDR1 is SSHAT, CDR2 FNYEAQ, per germline (reference sequence). Here the CDR3 reads CASSPAGASGGGETQYF. DNA of the CDR3: TGTGCCAGCAGCCCCGCCGGGGCTAGCGGGGGAGGGGAGACCCAGTACTTC. Full variable domain (remainder filled in from reference TRBV7-7 and TRBJ2-5): GAGVSQSPRYKVTKRGQDVTLRCDPISSHATLYWYQQALGQGPEFLTYFNYEAQPDKSGLPSDRFSAERPEGSISTLTIQRTEQRDSAMYRCASSPAGASGGGETQYFGPGTRLLVL.

The sample holds one count of this clone. In DNA form, the CDR3 reads TGCAGTGCTAGTCCTCAGCGGGAGACCCAGTACTTC. Translating it yields CSASPQRETQYF. The genes are TRBV20-1 and TRBJ2-5, with a weak D call TRBD2 (5 bases). The CDR3 is made up of 12 amino acids. CDR1 is DFQATT and CDR2 is SNEGSKA in the germline V gene (reference sequence). Trimming left V 3 bases short and J 5 bases short, with 10 bases between.

The chain couples TRBV7-2 to TRBJ2-7; no clear D gene. The germline V gene has CDR1 SGHTA and CDR2 FQGNSA. The CDR3 has 13 amino acids. Trimming removed 4 bases from V and 1 base from J, with 8 bases in between. CDR3 nucleotide sequence: TGTGCCAGCAGCTCCCCACCATCCTACGAGCAGTACTTC. It translates to CASSSPPSYEQYF.

The genes are TRBV11-2 and TRBJ1-1, with D tentatively TRBD1 (5 bases). Trimming shortened V by 1 base and J by 3 bases, and 9 bases separated the two germline ends. The CDR3 sequence is 14 residues long. Per germline, CDR1 SGHAT and CDR2 FQNNGV. The chain's CDR3 is CASSLGGRYTEAFF. The DNA for the CDR3 is TGTGCCAGCAGCTTAGGGGGACGGTACACTGAAGCTTTCTTT.